This T cell receptor beta chain was captured in a study of OX40 agonist ivuxolimab in advanced cancers. Looking at the study overall: Ivuxolimab, an agonistic anti-OX40 (CD134) antibody, was given to patients. Three patients responded partially, comprising one with hepatocellular carcinoma and two with cutaneous melanoma.

Repertoires were generated with immunoSEQ multiplex PCR, while TCRdb's copy carries only in-frame clones and drops some. The sample has fewer than 30,000 clones; 90% to 95% are singletons. With 10 bases removed from V and 5 bases from J, the gap between germline ends came to 11 bases. Germline lookup yields CDR1 MNHEY and CDR2 SVGAGI. The CDR3 is 12 amino acids. The source material was CD4+ or CD8+ T cells sorted from blood, sampled in a trial of the OX40 agonist ivuxolimab. The TCR originated in an adult with an advanced solid tumor such as melanoma, head and neck, liver or kidney cancer. The chain has TRBV6-5 and TRBJ2-2; D remains ambiguous. The CDR3 sequence: CATLEMTGELFF. The CDR3 coding sequence is TGTGCCACCCTAGAGATGACCGGGGAGCTGTTTTTT.